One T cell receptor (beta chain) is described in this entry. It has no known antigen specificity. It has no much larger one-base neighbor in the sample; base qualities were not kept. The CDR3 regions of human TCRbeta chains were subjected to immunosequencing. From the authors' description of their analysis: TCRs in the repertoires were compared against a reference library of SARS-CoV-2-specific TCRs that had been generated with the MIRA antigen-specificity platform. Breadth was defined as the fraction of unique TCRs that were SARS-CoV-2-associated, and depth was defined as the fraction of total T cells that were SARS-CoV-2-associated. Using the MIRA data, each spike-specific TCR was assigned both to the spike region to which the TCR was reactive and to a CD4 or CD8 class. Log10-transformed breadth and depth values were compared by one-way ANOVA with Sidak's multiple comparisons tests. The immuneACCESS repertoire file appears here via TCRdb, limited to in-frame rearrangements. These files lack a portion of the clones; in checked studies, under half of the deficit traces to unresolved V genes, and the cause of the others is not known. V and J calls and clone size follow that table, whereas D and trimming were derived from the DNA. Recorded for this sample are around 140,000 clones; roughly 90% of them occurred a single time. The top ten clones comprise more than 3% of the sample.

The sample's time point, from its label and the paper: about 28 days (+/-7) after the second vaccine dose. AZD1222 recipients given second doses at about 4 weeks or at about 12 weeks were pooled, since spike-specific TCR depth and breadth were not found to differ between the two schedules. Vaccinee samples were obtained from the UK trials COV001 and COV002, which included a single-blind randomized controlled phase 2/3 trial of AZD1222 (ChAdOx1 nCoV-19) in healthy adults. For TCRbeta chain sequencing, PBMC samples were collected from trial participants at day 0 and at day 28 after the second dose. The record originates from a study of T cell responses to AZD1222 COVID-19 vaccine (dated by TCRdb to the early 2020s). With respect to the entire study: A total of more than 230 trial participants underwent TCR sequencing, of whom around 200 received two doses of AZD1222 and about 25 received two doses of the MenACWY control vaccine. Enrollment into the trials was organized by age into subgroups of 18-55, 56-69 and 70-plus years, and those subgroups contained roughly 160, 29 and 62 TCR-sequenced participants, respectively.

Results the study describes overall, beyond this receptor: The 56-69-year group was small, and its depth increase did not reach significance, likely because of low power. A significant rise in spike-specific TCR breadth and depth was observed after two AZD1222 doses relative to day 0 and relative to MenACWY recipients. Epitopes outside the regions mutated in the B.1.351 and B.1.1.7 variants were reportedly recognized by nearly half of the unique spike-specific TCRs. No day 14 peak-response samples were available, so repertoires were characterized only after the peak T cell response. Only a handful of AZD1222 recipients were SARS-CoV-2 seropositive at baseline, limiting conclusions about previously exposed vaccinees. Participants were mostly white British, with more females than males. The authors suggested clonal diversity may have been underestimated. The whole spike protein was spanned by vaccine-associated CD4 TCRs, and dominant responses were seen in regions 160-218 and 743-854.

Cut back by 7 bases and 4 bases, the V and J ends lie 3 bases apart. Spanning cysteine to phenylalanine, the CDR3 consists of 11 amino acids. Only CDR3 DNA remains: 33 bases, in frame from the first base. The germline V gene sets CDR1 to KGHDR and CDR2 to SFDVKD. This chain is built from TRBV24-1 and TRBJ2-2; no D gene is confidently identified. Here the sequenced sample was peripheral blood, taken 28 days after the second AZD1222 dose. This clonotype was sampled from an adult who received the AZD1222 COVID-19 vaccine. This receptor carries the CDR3 CATRGTGELFF. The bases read TGTGCCACCAGGGGCACCGGGGAGCTGTTTTTT.